The present T cell receptor (beta chain) was sequenced within a study of siplizumab effects on memory and regulatory T cells. Study-level findings and limits: Naive T cells apparently outstripped memory cells in diversity and seemed major alloresponse contributors. About 75-97% of proliferating CD4+ or CD8+ clones had no assignable naive or memory phenotype. Alloreactive clones mapping to unstimulated subsets formed only a minor fraction.

This clone was seen many times. Its target is not known. For every sample, approximately 9 x 10^4 TCR templates were assayed. This table comes from immunoSEQ multiplex PCR, and its TCRdb copy is limited to in-frame clones, with some not included. This sample has some 65,000 clones, with 80% to 90% found just once. Germline-derived CDR1 and CDR2 are SGHNT and YYREEE (reference sequence). This CDR3 contains 15 residues. Trimming removed 4 bases from V and 4 bases from J; junction bases left unmatched: 8. Sequenced: Tregs sorted from blood. This chain joins TRBV5-4 and TRBJ2-1, with 7 nucleotides matching TRBD2. This sequence was found in a human donor in good health. The CDR3 DNA reads as TGTGCCAGCAGCCTTAGGGACTACATTTACAATGAGCAGTTCTTC. This codes for CASSLRDYIYNEQFF.